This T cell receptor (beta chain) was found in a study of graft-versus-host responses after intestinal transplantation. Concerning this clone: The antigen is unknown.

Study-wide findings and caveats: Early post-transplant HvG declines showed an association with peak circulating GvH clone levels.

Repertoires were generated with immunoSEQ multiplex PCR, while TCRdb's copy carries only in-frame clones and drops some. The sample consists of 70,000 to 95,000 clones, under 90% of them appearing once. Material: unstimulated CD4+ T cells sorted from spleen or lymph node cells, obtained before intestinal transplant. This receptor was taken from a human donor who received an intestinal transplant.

CDR3 coding DNA: TGTGCCAGCGCCCCCTCAGGAGGGCTAAAGTTCTTC. Its protein product is CASAPSGGLKFF. The chain couples TRBV5-8 to TRBJ2-1; a weak D match, TRBD2 (6 bases). The CDR3 spans 12 residues. CDR1 SGHTS and CDR2 YDEGEE come from the germline V gene. Trimming took 7 bases from V and 14 from J, leaving 19 bases between them.